The next 2 T cell receptor beta chains were all read from a single sample in a study of OX40 agonist ivuxolimab in advanced cancers. Profiling relied on immunoSEQ multiplex PCR, and the TCRdb table lists in-frame clones only, not all of them. The table has tens of thousands of clones, 80% to 90% seen once. The sample was CD4+ or CD8+ T cells sorted from blood, taken in a trial of the OX40 agonist ivuxolimab. The receptors originated from an adult with an advanced solid tumor such as melanoma, head and neck, liver or kidney cancer.

This sequence joins TRBV19 and TRBJ1-2; D gene ambiguous. The CDR3 is 14 amino acids. From germline, CDR1 is LNHDA and CDR2 SQIVND (reference sequence). V shed 8 bases and J shed 1 base, with 14 bases lying between them. Written as DNA, the CDR3 is TGTGCCAGTCGATTGGGCCCTAATAACTATGGCTACACCTTC. This gives the protein CASRLGPNNYGYTF.

The rearrangement links TRBV28 to TRBJ2-3; the D is unclear. V dropped 6 bases and J dropped 3 bases, with 13 bases sitting between them. Germline V CDR1 and CDR2: MDHEN, SYDVKM. There are 14 residues in the CDR3. For the CDR3, the DNA is TGTGCCAGCAGCCGATCATATAAGACAGATACGCAGTATTTT. Translation gives CASSRSYKTDTQYF. Full variable domain (remainder filled in from reference TRBV28 and TRBJ2-3): DVKVTQSSRYLVKRTGEKVFLECVQDMDHENMFWYRQDPGLGLRLIYFSYDVKMKEKGDIPEGYSVSREKKERFSLILESASTNQTSMYLCASSRSYKTDTQYFGPGTRLTVL.